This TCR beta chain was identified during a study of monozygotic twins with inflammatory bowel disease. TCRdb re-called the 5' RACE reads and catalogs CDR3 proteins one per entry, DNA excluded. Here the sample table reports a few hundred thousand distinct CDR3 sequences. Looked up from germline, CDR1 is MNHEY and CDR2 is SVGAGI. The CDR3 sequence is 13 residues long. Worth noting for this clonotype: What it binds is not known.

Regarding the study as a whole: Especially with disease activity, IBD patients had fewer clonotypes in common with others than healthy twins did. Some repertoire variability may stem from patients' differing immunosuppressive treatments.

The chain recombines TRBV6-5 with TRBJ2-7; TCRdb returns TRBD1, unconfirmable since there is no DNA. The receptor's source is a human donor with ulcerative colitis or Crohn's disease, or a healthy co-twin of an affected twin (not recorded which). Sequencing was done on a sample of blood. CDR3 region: CASGTGFEYEQYF.